This T cell receptor (beta chain) originates from a study of blood T cell repertoires in COVID-19. The overall study: COVID-19 samples, acute and convalescent, were from the United States, Italy and Spain.

Germline V gene sequence: CDR1 LGHDT, CDR2 YNNKEL (reference sequence). After removal of 3 bases from V and 6 bases from J, the junction contained 9 bases not matched to a gene. This CDR3 spans 15 amino acids. In the original analysis: Estimation of nucleated cell counts relied on the amplification of reference gene primers. Profiled with immunoSEQ multiplex PCR; TCRdb holds only in-frame clones, not every one. Clone size and the V and J calls come from that table; the DNA yielded D and trimming. The table has approximately 140,000 clones, 80% to 90% seen once. The chain combines TRBV3-1 (or the pseudogene TRBV3-2) with TRBJ2-3; TRBD2 agrees at 7 bases. The receptor's source is a man between 65 and 85 years old with acute or convalescent COVID-19. Source material: peripheral blood. The CDR3 spells CASSQGGVDWDTQYF. The CDR3 region has the DNA TGTGCCAGCAGCCAGGGGGGGGTAGATTGGGATACGCAGTATTTT.